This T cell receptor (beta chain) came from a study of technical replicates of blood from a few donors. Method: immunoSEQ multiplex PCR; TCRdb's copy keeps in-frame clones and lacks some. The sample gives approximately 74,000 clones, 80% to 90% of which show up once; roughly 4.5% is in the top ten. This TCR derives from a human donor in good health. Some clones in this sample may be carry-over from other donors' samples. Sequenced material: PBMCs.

This CDR3 reads CASSAPQGASNEQFF. The CDR3 DNA reads TGTGCCAGCAGCGCGCCCCAGGGGGCAAGCAATGAGCAGTTCTTC. V is TRBV7-3 and J is TRBJ2-1; 8 bases map to TRBD1. Looked up from germline, CDR1 is SGHTA and CDR2 is FQGTGA. The J segment lost 6 bases and the V segment lost 5 bases, leaving 9 bases of the junction unmatched. The CDR3 has 15 residues.